This T cell receptor (beta chain) appears in the sequencing data of a study of blood T cell repertoires in COVID-19. Original methodology: Amplification of reference gene primers provided the estimated nucleated cell counts. Generated by immunoSEQ multiplex PCR, the TCRdb table keeps only in-frame clones and is missing some. The DNA gave D and trimming, while V, J and clone size come from that table. The sample lists 350,000 to 400,000 clones; roughly 92% were seen once. The CDR3 runs 14 residues. Germline CDR1 SGHDT, CDR2 YYEEEE. V lost 3 bases, J lost 4 bases, and 6 bases stayed unmatched. The origin of this receptor is a woman in her thirties or forties who had been exposed to COVID-19. This chain joins TRBV5-6 and TRBJ1-1; 7 bases fit TRBD1. Sequencing input: PBMCs or T cells enriched from blood (not recorded which). CDR3 nucleotides: TGTGCCAGCAGCTGGACAGGTCCACGCACTGAAGCTTTCTTT. Its protein is CASSWTGPRTEAFF.